This T cell receptor beta chain comes out of a study of cytomegalovirus exposure and HLA in healthy donors (dated by TCRdb to 2016 to 2017). About the full investigation: The 666 repertoires of the first cohort and the 110 or so validation repertoires were produced on the same platform, according to a later analysis. The aim of the study was to test whether cataloging public T cell receptors could identify signatures of past pathogen exposure. A separate validation cohort of 100 to 150 different subjects was used in addition to the approximately 700-subject first cohort. High-throughput TCR immunosequencing, statistical association of individual TCRs with disease status, and machine learning were combined to predict cytomegalovirus infection status.

The donors belonged to the validation cohort of around 130 subjects, which was separate from the 666-subject first cohort. Libraries were made using the immunoSEQ multiplex PCR assay. As for how the authors treated the data: A statistical classification framework was built to diagnose cytomegalovirus status from the catalog of TCR beta chain sequences. TCRdb took this table from immuneACCESS and kept in-frame rearrangements with V and J called. Such tables lack part of the clones; where checked against another copy, unresolved V genes explain under half of the gap, and the rest is unexplained. V and J calls plus clone size are reproduced from that table; the DNA served to infer D and trimming. This sample has more than 55,000 clones in its table, and over 75% of those were observed once. Clones ranked in the top ten supply roughly 3% of the sample. On this clone: Its antigen is still unknown. Qualities for individual bases were not recorded, and no much larger clone is one base off.

Results and caveats for the whole study, not just this receptor: Across donors, most TCR sequences were observed very rarely, whereas some public TCRs were present in many individuals. According to the authors, the approach could potentially be generalized to other disease states and immunological phenotypes. Three of the identified cytomegalovirus-associated TCR beta chains were confirmed in vitro to be specific for cytomegalovirus antigens. A later analysis lacked HLA typing for the validation cohort, so it scored co-occurrence in that cohort across all 120 repertoires. In a later analysis, TCRs clustered in the first cohort were found to also tend to co-occur in the 120 validation repertoires, with about 93% of cluster scores above 0. A total of about 150 TCR beta chains were listed by the study as associated with cytomegalovirus. The classifier was reported to diagnose cytomegalovirus status with high specificity and sensitivity in both the original and validation cohorts.

As encoded in the germline V gene, CDR1 is SGHRS while CDR2 is YFSETQ. Its CDR3 holds 15 amino acids, cysteine through phenylalanine. The only DNA kept is the CDR3, 45 bases in frame from the first base. Trimming takes 7 bases from V and 2 bases from J, and the germline ends sit 16 bases apart. Sequencing was done on a sample of PBMCs. Recombination connected TRBV5-1 to TRBJ2-1; matching of 6 bases hints at TRBD2 as the D gene. The sequence derives from a man aged 18 to 30 in good health and CMV-seronegative. The nucleotide sequence reads as follows: TGCGCCAGCGAGAAGGGCGGAGGGGCCTACAATGAGCAGTTCTTC. Translated, it gives CASEKGGGAYNEQFF.